The rows below give T cell receptor beta chains drawn from one sample of a study of PD-L1 blockade in urothelial cancer. Profiling relied on immunoSEQ multiplex PCR, and the TCRdb table lists in-frame clones only, not all of them. The sample consists of 100,000 to 150,000 clones, roughly 83% of them appearing once. Sample: PBMCs, taken around atezolizumab (anti-PD-L1) treatment. All receptors derive from a man in his fifties with urothelial cancer. The CDR3 runs from the conserved cysteine through the conserved F or W. The order of the fields is D gene, V gene, clone size, J gene, CDR3 protein, CDR3 DNA. A D gene is named only where the DNA matches it firmly. Some rows have no size entry. The others give once, few or many, or a class for an expanded clone.

.	TRBV9	.	TRBJ1-4	CASSSRQDLNEKLFF	TGTGCCAGCAGCTCCAGACAGGATCTTAATGAAAAACTGTTTTTT
TRBD1	TRBV29-1	few	TRBJ2-2	CSALDRANTGELFF	TGCAGCGCCCTAGACAGGGCCAACACCGGGGAGCTGTTTTTT
.	TRBV21-1	.	TRBJ2-7	CNTGGELPSDYEQYF	TGCAACACAGGGGGCGAACTTCCCTCGGATTACGAGCAGTACTTC
TRBD2	TRBV5-5	once	TRBJ2-7	CASSLVGLAGAYEQYF	TGTGCCAGCAGCTTGGTTGGCTTAGCGGGAGCTTACGAGCAGTACTTC
TRBD2	TRBV27	.	TRBJ2-5	CASKRVASGTIQETQYF	TGTGCCAGCAAGAGGGTCGCTAGCGGGACTATCCAAGAGACCCAGTACTTC
TRBD1	TRBV5-6	.	TRBJ1-2	CASSLGQGVGYGYTF	TGTGCCAGCAGCTTGGGACAGGGGGTGGGCTATGGCTACACCTTC
TRBD2	TRBV7-9	once	TRBJ2-7	CASSLGFSGAASYEQYF	TGTGCCAGCAGCTTAGGGTTCAGCGGGGCCGCCTCCTACGAGCAGTACTTC
.	TRBV5-8	.	TRBJ2-7	CASRRPGSEQYF	TGTGCCTCCCGTCGGCCGGGTAGCGAGCAGTACTTC
.	TRBV5-8	.	TRBJ2-5	CASSLGSIRETQYF	TGTGCCAGCAGCTTGGGATCCATCCGGGAGACCCAGTACTTC
TRBD2	TRBV5-4	.	TRBJ2-3	CASSRRLAAYTDTQYF	TGTGCCAGCAGCCGCCGTCTAGCGGCGTACACAGATACGCAGTATTTT
TRBD1	TRBV9	.	TRBJ1-2	CASSAPRSDRDHGYTF	TGTGCCAGCAGCGCACCTCGCTCGGACAGGGATCATGGCTACACCTTC
.	TRBV6-5	few	TRBJ1-1	CASTPQGGVNTEAFF	TGTGCCAGCACCCCCCAGGGAGGGGTGAACACTGAAGCTTTCTTT